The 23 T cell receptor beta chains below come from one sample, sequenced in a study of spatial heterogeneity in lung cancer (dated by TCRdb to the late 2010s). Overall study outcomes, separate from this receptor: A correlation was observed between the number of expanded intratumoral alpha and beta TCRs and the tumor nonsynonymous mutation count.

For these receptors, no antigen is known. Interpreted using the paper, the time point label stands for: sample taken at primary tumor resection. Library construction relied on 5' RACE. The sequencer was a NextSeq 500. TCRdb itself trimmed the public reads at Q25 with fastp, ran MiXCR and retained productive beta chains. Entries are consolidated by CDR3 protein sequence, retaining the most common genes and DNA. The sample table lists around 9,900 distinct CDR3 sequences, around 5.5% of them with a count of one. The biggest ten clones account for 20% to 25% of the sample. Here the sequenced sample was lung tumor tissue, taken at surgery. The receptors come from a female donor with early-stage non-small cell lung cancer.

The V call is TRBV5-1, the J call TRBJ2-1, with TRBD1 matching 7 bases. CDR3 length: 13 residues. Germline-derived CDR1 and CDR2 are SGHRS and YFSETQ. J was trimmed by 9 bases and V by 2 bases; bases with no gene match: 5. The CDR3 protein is CASSFRPGGEQFF. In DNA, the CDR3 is TGCGCCAGCAGCTTCAGACCAGGGGGTGAGCAGTTCTTC.

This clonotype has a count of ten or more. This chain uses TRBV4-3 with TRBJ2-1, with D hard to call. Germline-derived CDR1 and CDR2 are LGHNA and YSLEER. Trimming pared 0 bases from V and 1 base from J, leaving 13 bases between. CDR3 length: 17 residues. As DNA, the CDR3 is TGCGCCAGCAGCCAAGATTTAGGTCCGAGGTCCTACAATGAGCAGTTCTTC. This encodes CASSQDLGPRSYNEQFF.

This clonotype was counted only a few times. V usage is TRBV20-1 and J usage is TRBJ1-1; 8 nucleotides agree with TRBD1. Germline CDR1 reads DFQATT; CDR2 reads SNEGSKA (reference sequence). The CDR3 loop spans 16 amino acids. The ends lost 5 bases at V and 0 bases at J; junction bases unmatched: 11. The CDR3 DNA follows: TGCAGTGCTCCGATAACAGGGGGTGCTGTGAACACTGAAGCTTTCTTT. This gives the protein CSAPITGGAVNTEAFF.

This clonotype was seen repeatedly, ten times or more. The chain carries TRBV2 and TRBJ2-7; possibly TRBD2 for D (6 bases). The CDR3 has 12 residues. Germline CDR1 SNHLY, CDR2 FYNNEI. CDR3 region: CGQGGYGYEQYF. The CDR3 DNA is TGTGGACAAGGAGGGTACGGCTACGAGCAGTACTTC.

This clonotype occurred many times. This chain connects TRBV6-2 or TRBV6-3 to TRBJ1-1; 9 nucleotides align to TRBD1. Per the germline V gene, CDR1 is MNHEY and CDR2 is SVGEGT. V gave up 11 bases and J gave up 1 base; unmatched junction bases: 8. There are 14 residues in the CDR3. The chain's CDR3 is CAYLGQGPNTEAFF. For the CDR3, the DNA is TGTGCCTACCTGGGACAGGGACCGAACACTGAAGCTTTCTTT.

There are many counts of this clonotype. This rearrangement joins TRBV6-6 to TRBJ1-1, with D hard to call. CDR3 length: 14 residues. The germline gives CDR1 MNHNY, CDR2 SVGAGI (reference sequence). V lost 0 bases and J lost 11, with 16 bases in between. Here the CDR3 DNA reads TGTGCCAGCAGTTACTCGATCTATGCAGATGAGGCTTTCTTT. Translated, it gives CASSYSIYADEAFF.

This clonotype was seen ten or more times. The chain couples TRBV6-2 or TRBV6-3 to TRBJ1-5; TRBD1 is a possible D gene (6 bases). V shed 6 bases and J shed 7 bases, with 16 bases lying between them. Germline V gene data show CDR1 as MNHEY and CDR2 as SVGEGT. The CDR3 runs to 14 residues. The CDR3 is CASSPIQGRQPQHF. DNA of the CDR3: TGTGCCAGCAGCCCAATACAGGGACGGCAGCCCCAGCATTTT.

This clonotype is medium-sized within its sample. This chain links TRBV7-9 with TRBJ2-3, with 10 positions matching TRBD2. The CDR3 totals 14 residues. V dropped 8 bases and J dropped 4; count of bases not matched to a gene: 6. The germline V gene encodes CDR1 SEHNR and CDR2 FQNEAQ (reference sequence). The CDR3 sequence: CASYPSGSADTQYF. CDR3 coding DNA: TGTGCCAGCTATCCTAGCGGGAGTGCAGATACGCAGTATTTT.

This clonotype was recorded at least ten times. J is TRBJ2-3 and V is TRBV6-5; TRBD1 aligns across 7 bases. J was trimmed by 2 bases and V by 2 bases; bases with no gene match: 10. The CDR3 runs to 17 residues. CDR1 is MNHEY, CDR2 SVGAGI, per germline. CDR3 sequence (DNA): TGTGCCAGCAGTTACGTGGGGTCAGGGGGTCTCACAGATACGCAGTATTTT. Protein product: CASSYVGSGGLTDTQYF.

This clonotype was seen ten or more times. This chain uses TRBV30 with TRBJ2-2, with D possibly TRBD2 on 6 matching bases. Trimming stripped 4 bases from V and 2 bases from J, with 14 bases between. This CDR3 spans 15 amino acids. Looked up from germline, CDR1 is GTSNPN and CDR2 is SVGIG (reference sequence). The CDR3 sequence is CAWNPGLLNTGELFF. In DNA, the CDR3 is TGTGCCTGGAACCCGGGACTCCTCAACACCGGGGAGCTGTTTTTT.

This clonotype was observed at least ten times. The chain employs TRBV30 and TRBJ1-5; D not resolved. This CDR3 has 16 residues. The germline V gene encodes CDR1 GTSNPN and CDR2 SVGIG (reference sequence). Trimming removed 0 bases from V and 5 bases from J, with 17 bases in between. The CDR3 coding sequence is TGTGCCTGGAGTGTACCTGGGCCAGGCGGGGATCAGCCCCAGCATTTT. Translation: CAWSVPGPGGDQPQHF.

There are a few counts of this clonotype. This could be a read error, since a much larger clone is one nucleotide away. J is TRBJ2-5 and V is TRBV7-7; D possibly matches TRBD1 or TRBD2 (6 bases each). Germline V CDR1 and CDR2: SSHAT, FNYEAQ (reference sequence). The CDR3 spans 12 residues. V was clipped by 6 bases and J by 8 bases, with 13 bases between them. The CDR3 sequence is CASRDGGTTQYF. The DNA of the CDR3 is TGTGCCAGCAGGGACGGCGGGACAACCCAGTACTTC.

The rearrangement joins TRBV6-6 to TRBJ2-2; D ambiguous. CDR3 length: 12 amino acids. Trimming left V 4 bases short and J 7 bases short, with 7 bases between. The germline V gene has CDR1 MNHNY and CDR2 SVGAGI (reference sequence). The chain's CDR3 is CASSFEFGELFF. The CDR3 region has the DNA TGTGCCAGCAGTTTCGAGTTCGGGGAGCTGTTTTTT.

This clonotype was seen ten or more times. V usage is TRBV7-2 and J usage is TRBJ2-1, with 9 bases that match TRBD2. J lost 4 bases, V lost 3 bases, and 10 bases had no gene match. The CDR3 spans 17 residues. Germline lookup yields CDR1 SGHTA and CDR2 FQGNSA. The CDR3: CASSFGRGGASYNEQFF. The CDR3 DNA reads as TGTGCCAGCAGCTTTGGCCGCGGGGGGGCGTCGTACAATGAGCAGTTCTTC.

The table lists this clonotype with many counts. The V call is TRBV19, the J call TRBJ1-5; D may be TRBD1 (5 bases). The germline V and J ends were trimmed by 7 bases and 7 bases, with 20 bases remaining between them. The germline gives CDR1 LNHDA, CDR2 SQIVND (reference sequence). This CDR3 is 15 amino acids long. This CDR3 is CASMSGSGGSQPQHF. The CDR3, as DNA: TGTGCCAGTATGTCAGGTTCGGGGGGTAGCCAGCCCCAGCATTTT.

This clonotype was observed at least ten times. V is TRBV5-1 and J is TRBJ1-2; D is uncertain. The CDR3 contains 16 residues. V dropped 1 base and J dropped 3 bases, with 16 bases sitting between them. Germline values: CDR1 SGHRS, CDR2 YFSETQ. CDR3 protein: CASSLWTVGPHYGYTF. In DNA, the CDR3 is TGCGCCAGCAGCTTGTGGACCGTCGGGCCCCACTATGGCTACACCTTC.

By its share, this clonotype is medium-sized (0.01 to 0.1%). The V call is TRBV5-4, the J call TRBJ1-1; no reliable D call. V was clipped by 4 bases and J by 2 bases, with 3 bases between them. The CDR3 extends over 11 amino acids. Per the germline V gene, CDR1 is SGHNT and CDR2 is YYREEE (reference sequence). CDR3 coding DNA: TGTGCCAGCAGCAAAAACACTGAAGCTTTCTTT. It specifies CASSKNTEAFF. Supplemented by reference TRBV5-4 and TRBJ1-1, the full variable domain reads ETGVTQSPTHLIKTRGQQVTLRCSSQSGHNTVSWYQQALGQGPQFIFQYYREEENGRGNFPPRFSGLQFPNYSSELNVNALELDDSALYLCASSKNTEAFFGQGTRLTVV.

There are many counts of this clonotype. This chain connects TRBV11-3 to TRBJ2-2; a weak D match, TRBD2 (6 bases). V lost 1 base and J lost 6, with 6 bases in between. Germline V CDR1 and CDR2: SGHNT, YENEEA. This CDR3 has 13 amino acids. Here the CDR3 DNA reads TGTGCCAGCAGCTTAGCGGGAGCCGGGGAGCTGTTTTTT. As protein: CASSLAGAGELFF.

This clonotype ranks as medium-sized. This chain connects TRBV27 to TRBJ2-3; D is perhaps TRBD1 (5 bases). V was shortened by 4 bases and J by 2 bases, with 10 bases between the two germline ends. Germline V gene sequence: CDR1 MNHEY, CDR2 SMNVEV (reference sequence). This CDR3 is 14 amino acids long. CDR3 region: CASSWQGYTDTQYF. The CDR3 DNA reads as TGTGCCAGCAGTTGGCAGGGCTACACAGATACGCAGTATTTT.

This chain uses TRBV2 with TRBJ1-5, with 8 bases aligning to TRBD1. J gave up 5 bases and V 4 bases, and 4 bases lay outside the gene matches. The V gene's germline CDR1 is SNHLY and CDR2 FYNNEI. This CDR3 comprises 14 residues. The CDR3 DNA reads TGTGCCAGCAGTGGTATACAGGGGGATCAGCCCCAGCATTTT. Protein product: CASSGIQGDQPQHF.

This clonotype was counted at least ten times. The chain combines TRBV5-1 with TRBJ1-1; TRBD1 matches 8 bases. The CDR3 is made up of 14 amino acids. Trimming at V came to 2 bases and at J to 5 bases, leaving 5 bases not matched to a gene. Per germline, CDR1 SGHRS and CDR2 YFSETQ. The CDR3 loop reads CASSFSTGGTEAFF. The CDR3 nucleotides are TGCGCCAGCAGCTTTTCAACAGGGGGAACTGAAGCTTTCTTT.

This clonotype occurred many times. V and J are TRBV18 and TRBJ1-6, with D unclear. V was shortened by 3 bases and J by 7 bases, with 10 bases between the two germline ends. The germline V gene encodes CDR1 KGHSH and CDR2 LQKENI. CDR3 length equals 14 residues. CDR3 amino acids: CASSPSVVNSPLHF. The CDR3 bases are TGTGCCAGCTCACCGAGTGTCGTCAATTCACCCCTCCACTTT.

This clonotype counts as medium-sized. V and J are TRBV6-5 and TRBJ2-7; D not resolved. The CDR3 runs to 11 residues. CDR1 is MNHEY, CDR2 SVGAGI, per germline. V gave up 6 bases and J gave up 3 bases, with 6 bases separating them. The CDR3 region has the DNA TGTGCCAGCAGCTCGTTCTACGAGCAGTACTTC. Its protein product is CASSSFYEQYF.